Described below is a single T cell receptor beta chain sequence and its context. Samples of blood were obtained at baseline, on cycle 4 day 1, and on cycle 7 day 1. This sample was taken from a study of OX40 agonist ivuxolimab in advanced cancers. This table comes from immunoSEQ multiplex PCR, and its TCRdb copy is limited to in-frame clones, with some not included. Of about 50,000 clones listed, 85% are singletons. The germline V gene has CDR1 SGHAT and CDR2 FQNNGV. The CDR3 runs to 13 residues. The ends were cut back, 3 bases at V and 2 bases at J, with 4 bases in the middle. The chain employs TRBV11-2 and TRBJ2-2; D gene unclear. The TCR sequence derives from an adult with an advanced solid tumor such as melanoma, head and neck, liver or kidney cancer. The source material was CD4+ or CD8+ T cells sorted from blood, sampled in a trial of the OX40 agonist ivuxolimab. CDR3 nucleotides: TGTGCCAGCAGCTTCATTAACACCGGGGAGCTGTTTTTT. Translation: CASSFINTGELFF.